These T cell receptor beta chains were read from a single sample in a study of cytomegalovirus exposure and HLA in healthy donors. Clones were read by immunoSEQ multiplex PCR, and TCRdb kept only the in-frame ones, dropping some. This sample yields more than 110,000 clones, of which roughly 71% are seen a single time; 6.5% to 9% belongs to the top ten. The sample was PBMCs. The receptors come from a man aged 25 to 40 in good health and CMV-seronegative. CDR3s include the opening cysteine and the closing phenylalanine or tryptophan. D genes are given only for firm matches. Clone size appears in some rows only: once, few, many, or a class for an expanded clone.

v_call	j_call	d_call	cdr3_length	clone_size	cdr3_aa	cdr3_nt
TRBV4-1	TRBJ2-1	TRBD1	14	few	CASSSRTGEHEQFF	TGCGCCAGCAGCTCTCGGACAGGGGAACATGAGCAGTTCTTC
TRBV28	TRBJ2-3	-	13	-	CASSWELTDTQYF	TGTGCCAGCAGTTGGGAGCTCACAGATACGCAGTATTTT
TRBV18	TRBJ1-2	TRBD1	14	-	CASSPDRGYNGYTF	TGTGCCAGCTCACCGGACAGGGGGTACAATGGCTACACCTTC
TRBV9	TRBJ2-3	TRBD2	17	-	CASSPPLGTSGTDTQYF	TGTGCCAGCAGCCCCCCTTTGGGGACTAGCGGCACAGATACGCAGTATTTT
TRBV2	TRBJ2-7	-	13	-	CASSDSGFYEQYF	TGTGCCAGCAGTGATTCGGGATTCTACGAGCAGTACTTC
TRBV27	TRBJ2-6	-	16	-	CASSPEPRPGANGLTF	TGTGCCAGCAGTCCGGAACCTCGCCCTGGGGCCAACGGCCTGACTTTC
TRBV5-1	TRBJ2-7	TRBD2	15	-	CASSGQAGSQAGQYF	TGCGCCAGCAGCGGCCAAGCGGGGAGCCAAGCGGGGCAGTACTTC
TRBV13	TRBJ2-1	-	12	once	CASSVVSNEQFF	TGTGCCAGCAGCGTCGTTAGCAATGAGCAGTTCTTC
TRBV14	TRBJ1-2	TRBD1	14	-	CASSLSDRVVGYTF	TGTGCCAGCAGCCTGAGTGACAGGGTAGTTGGCTACACCTTC
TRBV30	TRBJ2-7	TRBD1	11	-	CAGDRGYEQYF	TGTGCCGGGGACAGGGGATACGAGCAGTACTTC
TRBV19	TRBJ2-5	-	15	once	CASSTVAAYQETQYF	TGTGCCAGTAGTACCGTAGCGGCGTACCAAGAGACCCAGTACTTC
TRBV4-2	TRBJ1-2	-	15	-	CASSQALDSPYGYTF	TGTGCCAGCAGCCAGGCCCTGGACTCCCCTTATGGCTACACCTTC
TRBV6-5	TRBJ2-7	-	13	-	CASRPGLLYEQYF	TGTGCCAGCAGGCCGGGACTGCTCTACGAGCAGTACTTC
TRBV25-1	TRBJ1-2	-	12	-	CACSAASYGYTF	TGTGCCTGCTCAGCGGCGAGCTATGGCTACACCTTC
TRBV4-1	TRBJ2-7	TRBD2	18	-	CASSHGLVGPGSSYEQYF	TGCGCCAGCAGCCATGGACTAGTCGGCCCAGGTAGCTCCTACGAGCAGTACTTC
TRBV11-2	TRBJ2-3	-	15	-	CASTLRRGRADTQYF	TGTGCCAGCACCCTTAGGAGGGGCCGGGCGGATACGCAGTATTTT
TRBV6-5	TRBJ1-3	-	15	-	CASSYSGKAGNTIYF	TGTGCCAGCAGTTATTCCGGGAAGGCGGGAAACACCATATATTTT
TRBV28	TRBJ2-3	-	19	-	CASSFKLALTTSSTDTQYF	TGTGCCAGCAGTTTCAAACTAGCACTTACAACTTCTAGCACAGATACGCAGTATTTT
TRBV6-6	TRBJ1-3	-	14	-	CASSAHRDDGTIYF	TGTGCCAGCAGTGCCCACAGGGATGACGGCACCATATATTTT
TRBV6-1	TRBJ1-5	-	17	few	CASSEIGRVLLNQPQHF	TGTGCCAGCAGTGAAATTGGCAGGGTCTTACTCAATCAGCCCCAGCATTTT
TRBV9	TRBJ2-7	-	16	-	CASSAEPGLATYEQYF	TGTGCCAGCAGCGCCGAACCGGGCCTAGCTACCTACGAGCAGTACTTC
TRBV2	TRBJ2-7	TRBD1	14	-	CASSDDRGSYEQYF	TGTGCCAGCAGTGATGACAGGGGATCCTACGAGCAGTACTTC
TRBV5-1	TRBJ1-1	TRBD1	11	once	CASRRDSEAFF	TGCGCCAGCAGGCGGGACAGCGAAGCTTTCTTT
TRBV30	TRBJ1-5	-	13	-	CAWSRDSNQPQHF	TGTGCCTGGAGCAGGGATAGCAATCAGCCCCAGCATTTT
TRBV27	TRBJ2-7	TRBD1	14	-	CASSWGQGVNEQYF	TGTGCCAGCAGCTGGGGACAGGGGGTGAACGAGCAGTACTTC
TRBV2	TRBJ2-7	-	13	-	CASSVLQIYEQYF	TGTGCCAGCAGTGTTTTACAGATTTACGAGCAGTACTTC
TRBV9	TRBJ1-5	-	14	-	CASSPGGLDQPQHF	TGTGCCAGCAGCCCGGGAGGGCTAGATCAGCCCCAGCATTTT
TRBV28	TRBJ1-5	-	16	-	CASSNFRTVSNQPQHF	TGTGCCAGCAGTAACTTCCGGACAGTAAGCAATCAGCCCCAGCATTTT
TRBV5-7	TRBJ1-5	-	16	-	CASSLRGNAGNQPQHF	TGTGCCAGCAGCTTGAGGGGGAATGCTGGCAATCAGCCCCAGCATTTT
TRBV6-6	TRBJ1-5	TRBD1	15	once	CASSYITGGGQPQHF	TGTGCCAGCAGTTACATCACAGGGGGAGGTCAGCCCCAGCATTTT
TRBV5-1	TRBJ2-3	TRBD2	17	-	CASSLELLAGNTDTQYF	TGCGCCAGCAGCTTGGAGCTTCTAGCGGGGAACACAGATACGCAGTATTTT
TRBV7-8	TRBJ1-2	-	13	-	CASSPRRDWGYTF	TGTGCCAGCAGCCCCCGCCGGGATTGGGGCTACACCTTC
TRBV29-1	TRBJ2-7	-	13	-	CSVDGVDDYEQYF	TGCAGCGTTGACGGGGTGGATGACTACGAGCAGTACTTC
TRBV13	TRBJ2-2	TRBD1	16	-	CASSRNRGMNTGELFF	TGTGCCAGCAGCCGAAACAGGGGCATGAACACCGGGGAGCTGTTTTTT
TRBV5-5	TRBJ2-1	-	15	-	CASSPPSGKGVRQFF	TGTGCCAGCAGCCCACCCTCGGGGAAGGGGGTTCGTCAGTTCTTC
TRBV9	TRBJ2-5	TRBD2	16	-	CASSLSSGRRQETQYF	TGTGCCAGCAGCCTCTCTAGCGGGAGACGGCAGGAGACCCAGTACTTC
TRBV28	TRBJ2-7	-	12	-	CASSLFPYEQYF	TGTGCCAGCAGTTTATTCCCTTACGAGCAGTACTTC
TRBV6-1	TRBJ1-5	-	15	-	CASSPGILSNQPQHF	TGTGCCAGCAGCCCAGGGATCCTGAGCAATCAGCCCCAGCATTTT
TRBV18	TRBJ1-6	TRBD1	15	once	CASSPGRDRVAPLHF	TGTGCCAGCTCCCCTGGAAGGGACAGGGTAGCACCCCTCCACTTT
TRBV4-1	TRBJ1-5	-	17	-	CASSQEARVVSNQPQHF	TGCGCCAGCAGCCAAGAAGCCAGGGTGGTTAGCAATCAGCCCCAGCATTTT
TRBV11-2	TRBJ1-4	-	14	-	CASSPGQLNEKLFF	TGTGCCAGCAGCCCCGGACAGCTTAATGAAAAACTGTTTTTT
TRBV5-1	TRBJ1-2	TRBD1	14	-	CASSSGQSLYGYTF	TGCGCCAGCAGCTCGGGACAGTCCTTGTATGGCTACACCTTC
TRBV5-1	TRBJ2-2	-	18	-	CASSKTGGGLGIGRELFF	TGCGCCAGCAGCAAAACCGGTGGCGGGTTGGGCATCGGGCGGGAGCTGTTTTTT
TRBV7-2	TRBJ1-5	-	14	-	CASTVDGSNQPQHF	TGTGCCAGCACCGTTGACGGGAGCAATCAGCCCCAGCATTTT
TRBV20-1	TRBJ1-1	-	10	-	CSRRGEQPFF	TGCAGTCGGCGGGGGGAACAGCCTTTCTTT
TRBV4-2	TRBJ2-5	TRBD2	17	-	CASSQNPGLAGLETQYF	TGTGCCAGCAGCCAAAACCCAGGACTAGCGGGTCTTGAGACCCAGTACTTC
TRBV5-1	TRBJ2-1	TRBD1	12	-	CASKGQGYEQFF	TGCGCCAGCAAAGGACAGGGCTATGAGCAGTTCTTC
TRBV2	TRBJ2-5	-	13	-	CASSWQAQETQYF	TGTGCCAGCAGTTGGCAGGCTCAGGAGACCCAGTACTTC
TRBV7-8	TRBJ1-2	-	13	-	CASSLEGSRGYTF	TGTGCCAGCAGCTTAGAGGGGTCTCGGGGCTACACCTTC
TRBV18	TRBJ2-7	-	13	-	CASSPMSRYEQYF	TGTGCCAGCTCACCTATGAGCCGGTACGAGCAGTACTTC
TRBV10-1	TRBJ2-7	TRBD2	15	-	CASSESASGSYEQYF	TGCGCCAGCAGTGAGTCGGCTAGCGGCTCCTACGAGCAGTACTTC
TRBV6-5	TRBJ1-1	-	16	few	CASSYGAGGGTTEAFF	TGTGCCAGCAGTTACGGTGCCGGGGGAGGTACCACTGAAGCTTTCTTT
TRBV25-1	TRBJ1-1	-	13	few	CASSEDSYTEAFF	TGTGCCAGCAGTGAGGACAGCTACACTGAAGCTTTCTTT
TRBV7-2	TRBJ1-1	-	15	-	CASSLSGARNTEAFF	TGTGCCAGCAGCTTATCAGGGGCGCGGAACACTGAAGCTTTCTTT